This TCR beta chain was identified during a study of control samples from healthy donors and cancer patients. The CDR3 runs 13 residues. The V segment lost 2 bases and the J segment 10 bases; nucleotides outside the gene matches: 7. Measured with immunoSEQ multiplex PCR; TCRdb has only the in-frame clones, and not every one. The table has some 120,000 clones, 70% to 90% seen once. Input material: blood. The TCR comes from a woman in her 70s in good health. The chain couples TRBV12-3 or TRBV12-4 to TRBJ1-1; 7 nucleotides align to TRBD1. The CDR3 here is CASSLSGGGRAFF. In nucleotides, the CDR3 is TGTGCCAGCAGTTTATCGGGAGGGGGCAGAGCTTTCTTT.